Presented here are 8 T cell receptor beta chains from one specimen sequenced in a study of T-cell reconstitution after alpha-beta-depleted transplantation in children. This sample's TCRbeta library carried unique molecular identifier barcodes. Each CDR3 protein gets one entry after TCRdb re-called the PCR reads with MiXCR. The profile shows approximately 190,000 distinct CDR3 sequences, 7% to 9% of them singletons. The sample consisted of PBMCs, mostly from graft donor cells, taken 360 days after TCRalphabeta/CD19-depleted stem cell transplant. Receptors were obtained from a male patient between 2 and 10 years old who had a stem cell transplant for acute myeloid leukemia, so the T cells may come from the graft donor.

This clonotype was observed at least ten times. This rearrangement joins TRBV12-3 or TRBV12-4 to TRBJ2-5; D gene uncertain. CDR3 length: 15 amino acids. The ends were cut back, 3 bases at V and 3 bases at J, with 14 bases in the middle. CDR3 residues: CASSFSSPVKETQYF. For the CDR3, the DNA is TGTGCCAGCAGTTTTAGCTCCCCAGTTAAAGAGACCCAGTACTTC.

The chain recombines TRBV20-1 with TRBJ2-2; 8 bases are a match to TRBD1. Trimming took 3 bases from V and 5 from J; bases not matched to a gene: 8. The CDR3 covers 15 residues. The germline gives CDR1 DFQATT, CDR2 SNEGSKA (reference sequence). Here the CDR3 reads CSAREGRGPTGELFF. The CDR3 DNA is TGCAGTGCTAGGGAGGGCAGGGGGCCGACCGGGGAGCTGTTTTTT.

This clonotype came up many times. This rearrangement joins TRBV7-3 to TRBJ2-3; D not resolved. Germline CDR1 SGHTA, CDR2 FQGTGA. V gave up 2 bases and J gave up 5 bases, with 8 bases separating them. The CDR3 covers 13 residues. As DNA, the CDR3 is TGTGCCAGCAGCTTACATCTGGAAGATACGCAGTATTTT. It is translated as CASSLHLEDTQYF.

At least ten counts were recorded for this clonotype. The V gene is TRBV20-1, the J gene TRBJ2-7, with 11 bases that match TRBD2. The length of the CDR3 is 12 residues. Germline-derived CDR1 and CDR2 are DFQATT and SNEGSKA (reference sequence). CDR3 loop: CSGLAGPYEQYF. As DNA, the CDR3 is TGCAGCGGACTAGCGGGTCCCTACGAGCAGTACTTC.

The chain links TRBV4-3 to TRBJ2-7; TRBD1 might be the D (5 bases). The length of the CDR3 is 15 residues. Germline V lookup: CDR1 LGHNA, CDR2 YSLEER. V was trimmed by 2 bases and J by 0 bases, leaving 11 bases between them. CDR3 DNA sequence: TGCGCCAGCAGCCAATCTGGACATTCCTCCTACGAGCAGTACTTC. Translating gives CASSQSGHSSYEQYF.

Ten or more counts support this clonotype. The chain employs TRBV10-3 and TRBJ2-7; 7 nucleotides match TRBD1. CDR3 size: 13 residues. Trimming took 4 bases from V and 3 from J; bases not matched to a gene: 3. Germline V gene lookup returns CDR1 ENHRY and CDR2 SYGVKD. CDR3 in amino acids: CAISGQGGYEQYF. In DNA form, the CDR3 reads TGTGCCATCAGTGGACAGGGCGGCTACGAGCAGTACTTC.

This clonotype turned up a few times. The chain is built from TRBV5-1 and TRBJ1-4; TRBD1 might be the D (6 bases). V lost 5 bases and J 5 bases, leaving 16 bases between the germline ends. CDR1 is SGHRS, CDR2 YFSETQ, per germline. The CDR3 loop spans 15 amino acids. CDR3 loop: CASRSVGGLNEKLFF. CDR3 in DNA: TGCGCCAGCAGGTCCGTCGGGGGCCTAAATGAAAAACTGTTTTTT.

This clonotype was observed at least ten times. The rearrangement joins TRBV20-1 to TRBJ2-1; D possibly corresponds to TRBD1 (6 bases). V lost 3 bases and J 4 bases, leaving 13 bases between the germline ends. Germline V CDR1 and CDR2: DFQATT, SNEGSKA (reference sequence). The CDR3 is 14 residues long. Here the CDR3 reads CSASRTAPYNEQFF. The CDR3, as DNA: TGCAGTGCTAGTCGGACAGCACCTTACAATGAGCAGTTCTTC.